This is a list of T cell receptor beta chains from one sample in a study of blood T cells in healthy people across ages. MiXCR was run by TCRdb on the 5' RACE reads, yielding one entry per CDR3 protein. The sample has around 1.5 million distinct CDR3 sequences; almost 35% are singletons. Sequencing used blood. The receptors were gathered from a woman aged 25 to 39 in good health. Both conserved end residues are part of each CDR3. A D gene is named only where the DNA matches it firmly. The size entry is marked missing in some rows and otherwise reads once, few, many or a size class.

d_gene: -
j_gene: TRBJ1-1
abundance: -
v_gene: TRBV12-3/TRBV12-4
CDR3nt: TGTGCCAGCACTCGCCGGGGTGGGGGGAACACTGAAGCTTTCTTT
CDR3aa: CASTRRGGGNTEAFF

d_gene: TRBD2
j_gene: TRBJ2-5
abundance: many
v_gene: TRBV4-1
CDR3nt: TGCGCCAGCAGCCAAGAAGATATTAGCGGGAGTGTAGAGACCCAGTACTTC
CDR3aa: CASSQEDISGSVETQYF

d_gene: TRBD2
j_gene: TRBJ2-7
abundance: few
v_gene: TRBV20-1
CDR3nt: TGCAGTGCTAGGACCACTAGCGGGGGGATCTCCTACGAGCAGTACTTC
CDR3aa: CSARTTSGGISYEQYF

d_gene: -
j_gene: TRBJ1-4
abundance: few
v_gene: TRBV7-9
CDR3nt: TGTGCCAGCAGCTTAGTCACCAGAATCGGCGAAAAACTGTTTTTT
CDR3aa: CASSLVTRIGEKLFF

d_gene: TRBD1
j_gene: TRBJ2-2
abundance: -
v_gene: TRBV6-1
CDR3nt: TGTGCCAGCACCCCTCGGGGACAGGGCCTTCCGAACACCGGGGAGCTGTTTTTT
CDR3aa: CASTPRGQGLPNTGELFF

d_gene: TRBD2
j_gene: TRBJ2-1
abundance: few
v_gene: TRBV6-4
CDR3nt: TGTGCCAGCAGGGCCCTAGCGGGAGGGCCAGGTGAGCAGTTCTTC
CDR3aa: CASRALAGGPGEQFF

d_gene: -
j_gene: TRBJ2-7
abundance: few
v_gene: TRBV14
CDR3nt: TGTGCCAGCAGCCAACTTAGCGGCTCCTACGAGCAGTACTTC
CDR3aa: CASSQLSGSYEQYF

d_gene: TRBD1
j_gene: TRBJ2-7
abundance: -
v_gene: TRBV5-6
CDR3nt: TGTGCCAGCAGCGGGGCGCAGGGGGCGGCCGAGCAGTACTTC
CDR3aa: CASSGAQGAAEQYF

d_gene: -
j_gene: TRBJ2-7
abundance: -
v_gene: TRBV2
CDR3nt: TGTGCCAGCATTCATCGGGACCCGGTCTACGAGCAGTACTTC
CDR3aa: CASIHRDPVYEQYF

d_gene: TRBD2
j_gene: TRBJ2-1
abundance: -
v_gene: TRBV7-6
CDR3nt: TGTGCCAGCAGCCCCCAGTCTAGCGGGAGGGTCGGTGAGCAGTTCTTC
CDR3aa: CASSPQSSGRVGEQFF

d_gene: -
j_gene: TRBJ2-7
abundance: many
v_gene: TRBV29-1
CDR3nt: TGCAGCGTTGGAAGGCAGGACACCTACGAGCAGTACTTC
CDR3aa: CSVGRQDTYEQYF

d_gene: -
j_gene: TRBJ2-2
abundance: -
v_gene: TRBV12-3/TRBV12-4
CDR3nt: TGTGCCAGCAGTTTTCGAAGGGGGAACACCGGGGAGCTGTTTTTT
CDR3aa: CASSFRRGNTGELFF

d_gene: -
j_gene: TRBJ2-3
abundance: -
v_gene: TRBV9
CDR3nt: TGTGCCAGCAGCGTAGATGGGGATGCAGATACGCAGTATTTT
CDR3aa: CASSVDGDADTQYF

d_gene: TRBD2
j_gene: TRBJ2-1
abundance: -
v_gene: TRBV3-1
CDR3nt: TGTGCCAGCAGCCAAGGTTACGGGAGGTTCTACAATGAGCAGTTCTTC
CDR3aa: CASSQGYGRFYNEQFF

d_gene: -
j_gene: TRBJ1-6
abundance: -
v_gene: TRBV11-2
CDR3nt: TGTGCCAGCAGCTTCCAACACCGGCTCCCCCTCCACTTT
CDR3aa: CASSFQHRLPLHF

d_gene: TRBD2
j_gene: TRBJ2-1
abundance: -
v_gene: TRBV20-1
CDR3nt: TGCAGTGCTAGAGAAAAGCGGGAGAGCTACAATGAGCAGTTCTTC
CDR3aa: CSAREKRESYNEQFF

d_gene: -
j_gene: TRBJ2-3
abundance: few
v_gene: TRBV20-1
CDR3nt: TGCAGTGCTAGGGATCCCACAGGCGGCACAGATACGCAGTATTTT
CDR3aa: CSARDPTGGTDTQYF

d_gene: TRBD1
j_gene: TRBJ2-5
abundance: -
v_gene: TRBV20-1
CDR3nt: TGCAGTGCTGGAGGGACAGGAGGAGAGACCCAGTACTTC
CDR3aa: CSAGGTGGETQYF

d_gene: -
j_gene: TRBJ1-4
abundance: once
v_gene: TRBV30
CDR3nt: TGTGCCTGGAGTGTACCCGCAGGGGTAGAGGAAAAACTGTTTTTT
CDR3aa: CAWSVPAGVEEKLFF

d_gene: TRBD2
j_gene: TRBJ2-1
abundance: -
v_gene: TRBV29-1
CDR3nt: TGCAGCGATGGGACTAGCGGGAGGGGGAGTGAGCAGTTCTTC
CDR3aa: CSDGTSGRGSEQFF

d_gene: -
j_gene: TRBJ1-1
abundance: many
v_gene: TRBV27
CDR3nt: TGTGCCAGCAGTAAATCGAACACTGAAGCTTTCTTT
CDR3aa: CASSKSNTEAFF

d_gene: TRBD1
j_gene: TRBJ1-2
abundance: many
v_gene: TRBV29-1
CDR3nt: TGCAGCGTCCCGGCAGGGGGGGATGGCTACACCTTC
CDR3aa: CSVPAGGDGYTF

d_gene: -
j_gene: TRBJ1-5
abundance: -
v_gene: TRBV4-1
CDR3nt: TGCACCAGCAGCCAAGGGGGACGTGGGAGCAATCAGCCCCAGCATTTT
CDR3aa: CTSSQGGRGSNQPQHF

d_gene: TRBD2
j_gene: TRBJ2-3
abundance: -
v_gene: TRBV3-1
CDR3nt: TGTGCCAGCAGCCGAACTAGCGGGAGCTTAGGCACAGATACGCAGTATTTT
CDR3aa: CASSRTSGSLGTDTQYF

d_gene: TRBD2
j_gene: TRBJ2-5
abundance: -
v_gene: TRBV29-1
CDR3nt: TGCAGCGTTGAAGATCTTCGGGGGGGGGCGGTCGGGGAGACCCAGTACTTC
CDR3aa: CSVEDLRGGAVGETQYF

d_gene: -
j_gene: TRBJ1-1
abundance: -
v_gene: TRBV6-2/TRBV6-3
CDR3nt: TGTGCCAGCAGTTGGAGGGGCAAAAACACTGAAGCTTTCTTT
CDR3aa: CASSWRGKNTEAFF

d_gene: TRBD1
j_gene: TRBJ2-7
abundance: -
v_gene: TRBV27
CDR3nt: TGTGCCAGCAGTTTATCCCTCGGGGACAGCTCGTACGAGCAGTACTTC
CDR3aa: CASSLSLGDSSYEQYF

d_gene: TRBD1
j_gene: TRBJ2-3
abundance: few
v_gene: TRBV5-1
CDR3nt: TGCGCCAGCACCTTGACCGGACAGGTTGGAGATACGCAGTATTTT
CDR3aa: CASTLTGQVGDTQYF

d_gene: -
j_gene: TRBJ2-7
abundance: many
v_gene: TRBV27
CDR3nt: TGTGCCAGCAGTTTGCTGGCAAGCTACGAGCAGTACTTC
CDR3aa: CASSLLASYEQYF

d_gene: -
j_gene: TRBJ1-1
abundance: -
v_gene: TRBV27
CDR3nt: TGTGCCAGCAGCGCGGGGCAAACCACTGAAGCTTTCTTT
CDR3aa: CASSAGQTTEAFF

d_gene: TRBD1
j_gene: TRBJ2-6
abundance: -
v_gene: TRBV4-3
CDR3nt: TGCGCCAGCAGCCAAGAAGCAGGGGGCTTCTCTGGGGCCAACGTCCTGACTTTC
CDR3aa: CASSQEAGGFSGANVLTF

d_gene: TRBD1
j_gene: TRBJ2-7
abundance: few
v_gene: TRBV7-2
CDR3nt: TGTGCCAGCAGCCTCGAGATAGGGGGCATGTACGAGCAGTACTTC
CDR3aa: CASSLEIGGMYEQYF

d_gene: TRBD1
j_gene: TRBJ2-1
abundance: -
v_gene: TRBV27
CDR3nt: TGTGCCGGCAGTACAGGGGGCCGCTACAATGAGCAGTTCTTC
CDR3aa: CAGSTGGRYNEQFF

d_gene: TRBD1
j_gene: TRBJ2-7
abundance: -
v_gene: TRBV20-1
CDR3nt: TGCAGTGCTAGGATAGGACAGGGCGACTACGAGCAGTACTTC
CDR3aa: CSARIGQGDYEQYF

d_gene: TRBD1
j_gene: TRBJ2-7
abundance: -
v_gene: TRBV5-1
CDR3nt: TGCGCCAGCGGTTACGACAGGGGTCCTAACTACGAGCAGTACTTC
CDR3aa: CASGYDRGPNYEQYF